This entry describes one T cell receptor (beta chain). Germline trimming cut 0 bases from V and 7 bases from J; bases unmatched to any gene: 8. Germline loops: CDR1 LNHDA, CDR2 SQIVND (reference sequence). The CDR3 is 16 amino acids. The data originate from a study of blood T cell repertoires in COVID-19. Across the study: Acute and convalescent COVID-19 specimens originated in the United States, Italy and Spain. T cells, B-cell-depleted T cells, or PBMCs supplied cDNA or gDNA.

As originally analysed: Nucleated cell counts were estimated from reference gene primer amplification. Clones were sequenced by immunoSEQ multiplex PCR, and TCRdb holds only the in-frame ones, with some missing. That table furnishes V, J and clone size, whereas the DNA furnished D and trimming. The table shows 300,000 to 400,000 clones, with about nine tenths occurring only once. This chain uses TRBV19 with TRBJ1-5, with TRBD1 identical over 8 bases. The sequenced sample was peripheral blood. The source of this sequence is a man between 45 and 60 years old with active or convalescent COVID-19. The CDR3, as DNA: TGTGCCAGTAGTATAGACGGACAGGGTCGTAGGCAGCCCCAGCATTTT. Translating gives CASSIDGQGRRQPQHF. The variable domain in full, completed from reference TRBV19 and TRBJ1-5, reads DGGITQSPKYLFRKEGQNVTLSCEQNLNHDAMYWYRQDPGQGLRLIYYSQIVNDFQKGDIAEGYSVSREKKESFPLTVTSAQKNPTAFYLCASSIDGQGRRQPQHFGDGTRLSIL.